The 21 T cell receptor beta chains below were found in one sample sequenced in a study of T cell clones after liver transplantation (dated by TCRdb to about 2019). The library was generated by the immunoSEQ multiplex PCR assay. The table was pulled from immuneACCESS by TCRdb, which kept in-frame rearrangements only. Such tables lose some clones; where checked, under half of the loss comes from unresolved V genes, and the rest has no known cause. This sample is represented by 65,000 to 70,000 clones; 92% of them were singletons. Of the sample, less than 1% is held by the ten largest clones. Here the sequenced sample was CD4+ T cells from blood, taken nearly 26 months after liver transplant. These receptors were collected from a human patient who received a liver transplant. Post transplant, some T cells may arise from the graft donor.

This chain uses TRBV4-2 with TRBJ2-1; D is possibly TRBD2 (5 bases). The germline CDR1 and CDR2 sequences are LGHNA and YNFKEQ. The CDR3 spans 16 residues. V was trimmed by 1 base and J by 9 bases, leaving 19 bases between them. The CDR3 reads CASSQVGAVLFGEQFF. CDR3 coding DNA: TGTGCCAGCAGCCAAGTAGGAGCGGTGTTGTTTGGTGAGCAGTTCTTC.

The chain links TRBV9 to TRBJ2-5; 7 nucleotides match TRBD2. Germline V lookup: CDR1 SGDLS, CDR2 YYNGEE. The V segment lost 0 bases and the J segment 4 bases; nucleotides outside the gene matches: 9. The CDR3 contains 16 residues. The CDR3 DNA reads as TGTGCCAGCAGCGTAGGGGGCGGGAGCTGGGGAGAGACCCAGTACTTC. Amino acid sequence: CASSVGGGSWGETQYF. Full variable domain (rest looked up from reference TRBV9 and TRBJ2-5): DSGVTQTPKHLITATGQRVTLRCSPRSGDLSVYWYQQSLDQGLQFLIQYYNGEERAKGNILERFSAQQFPDLHSELNLSSLELGDSALYFCASSVGGGSWGETQYFGPGTRLLVL.

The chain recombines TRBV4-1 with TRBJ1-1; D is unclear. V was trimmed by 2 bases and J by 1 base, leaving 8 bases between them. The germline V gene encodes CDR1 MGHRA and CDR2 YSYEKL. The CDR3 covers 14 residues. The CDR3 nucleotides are TGCGCCAGCAGCCAACCAGGTAGGAACACTGAAGCTTTCTTT. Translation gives CASSQPGRNTEAFF.

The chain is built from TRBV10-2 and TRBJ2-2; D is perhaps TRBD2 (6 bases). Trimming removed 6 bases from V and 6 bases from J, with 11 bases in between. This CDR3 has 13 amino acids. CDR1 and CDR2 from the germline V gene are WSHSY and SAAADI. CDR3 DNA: TGCGCCAGCAGGGCGGGACGCTCCGGGGAGCTGTTTTTT. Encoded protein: CASRAGRSGELFF.

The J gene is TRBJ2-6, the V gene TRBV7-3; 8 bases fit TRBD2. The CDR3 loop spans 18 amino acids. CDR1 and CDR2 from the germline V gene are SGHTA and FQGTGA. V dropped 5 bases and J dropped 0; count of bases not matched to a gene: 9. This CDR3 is CASSRAAGGSSGANVLTF. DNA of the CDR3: TGTGCCAGCAGCCGGGCGGCGGGAGGTTCCTCTGGGGCCAACGTCCTGACTTTC.

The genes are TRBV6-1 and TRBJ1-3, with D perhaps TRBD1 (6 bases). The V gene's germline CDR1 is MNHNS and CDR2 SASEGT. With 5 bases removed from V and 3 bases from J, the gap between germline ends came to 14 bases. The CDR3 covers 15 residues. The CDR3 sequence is CASSLQDRGGNTIYF. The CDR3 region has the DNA TGTGCCAGCAGTCTACAGGACAGAGGTGGAAACACCATATATTTT.

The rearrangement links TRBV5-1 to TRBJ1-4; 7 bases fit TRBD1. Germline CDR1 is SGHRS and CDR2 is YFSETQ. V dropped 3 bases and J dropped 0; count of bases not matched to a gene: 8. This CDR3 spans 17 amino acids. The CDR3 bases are TGCGCCAGCAGCTCCCTGGGACAGTCTGCAACTAATGAAAAACTGTTTTTT. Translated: CASSSLGQSATNEKLFF. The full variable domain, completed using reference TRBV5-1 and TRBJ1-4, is KAGVTQTPRYLIKTRGQQVTLSCSPISGHRSVSWYQQTPGQGLQFLFEYFSETQRNKGNFPGRFSGRQFSNSRSEMNVSTLELGDSALYLCASSSLGQSATNEKLFFGSGTQLSVL.

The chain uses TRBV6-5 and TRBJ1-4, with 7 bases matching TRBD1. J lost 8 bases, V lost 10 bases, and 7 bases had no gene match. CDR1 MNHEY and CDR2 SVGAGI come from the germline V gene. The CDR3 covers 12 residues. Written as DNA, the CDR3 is TGTGCCACTTCTCCAGGGGGGGAAAAACTGTTTTTT. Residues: CATSPGGEKLFF.

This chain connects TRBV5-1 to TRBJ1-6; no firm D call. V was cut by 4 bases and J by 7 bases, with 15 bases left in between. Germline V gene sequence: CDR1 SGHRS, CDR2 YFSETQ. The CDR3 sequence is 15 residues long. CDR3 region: CASSKSVLLNSPLHF. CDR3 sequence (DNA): TGCGCCAGCAGCAAAAGTGTGTTGTTGAATTCACCCCTCCACTTT.

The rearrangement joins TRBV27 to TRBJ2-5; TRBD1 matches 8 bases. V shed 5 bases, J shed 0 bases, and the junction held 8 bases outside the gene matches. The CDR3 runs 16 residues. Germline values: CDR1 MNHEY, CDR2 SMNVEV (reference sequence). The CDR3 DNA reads TGTGCCAGCAGTACCTGGGACAGGAGATACCAAGAGACCCAGTACTTC. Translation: CASSTWDRRYQETQYF.

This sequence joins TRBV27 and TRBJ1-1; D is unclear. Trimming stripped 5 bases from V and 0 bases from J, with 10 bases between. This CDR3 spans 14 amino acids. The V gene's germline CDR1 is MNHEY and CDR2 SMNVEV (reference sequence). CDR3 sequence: CASSAPGVNTEAFF. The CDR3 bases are TGTGCCAGCAGTGCCCCAGGAGTGAACACTGAAGCTTTCTTT.

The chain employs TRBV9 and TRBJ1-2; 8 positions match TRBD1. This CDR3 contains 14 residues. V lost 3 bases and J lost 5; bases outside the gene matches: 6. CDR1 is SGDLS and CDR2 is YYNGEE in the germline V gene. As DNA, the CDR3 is TGTGCCAGCAGCGAAACGGGACAGGCATATGGCTACACCTTC. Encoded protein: CASSETGQAYGYTF.

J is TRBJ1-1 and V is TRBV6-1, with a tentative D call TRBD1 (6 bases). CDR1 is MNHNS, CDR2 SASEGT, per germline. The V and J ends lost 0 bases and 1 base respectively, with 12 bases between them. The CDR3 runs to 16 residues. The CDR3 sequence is CASSEAWSGENTEAFF. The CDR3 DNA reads TGTGCCAGCAGTGAAGCGTGGTCAGGGGAGAACACTGAAGCTTTCTTT.

DNA for the CDR3: TGTGCCAATGGGGAGGGGATCACAGATACGCAGTATTTT. It translates to CANGEGITDTQYF. The chain couples TRBV2 to TRBJ2-3; 7 bases agree with TRBD2. The junction had 6 bases not matched to a gene; V was cut back by 10 bases and J by 2 bases. The CDR3 has 13 amino acids. Germline CDR1 and CDR2: SNHLY and FYNNEI.

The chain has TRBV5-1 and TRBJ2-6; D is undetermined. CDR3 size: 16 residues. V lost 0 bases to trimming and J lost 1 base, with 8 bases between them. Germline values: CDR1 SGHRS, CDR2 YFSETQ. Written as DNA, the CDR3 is TGCGCCAGCAGCTTGGGTCTGGGGTCTGGGGCCAACGTCCTGACTTTC. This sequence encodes CASSLGLGSGANVLTF.

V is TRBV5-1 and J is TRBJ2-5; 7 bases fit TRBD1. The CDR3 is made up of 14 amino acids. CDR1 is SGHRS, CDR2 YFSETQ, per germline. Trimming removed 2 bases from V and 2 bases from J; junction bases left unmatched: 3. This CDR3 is CASSLGTAQETQYF. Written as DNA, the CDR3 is TGCGCCAGCAGCTTAGGGACAGCTCAAGAGACCCAGTACTTC.

CDR3 coding DNA: TGTGCCAGCAGTCCCGCCGGGGGATGGACAGATACGCAGTATTTT. It yields the protein CASSPAGGWTDTQYF. The rearrangement joins TRBV28 to TRBJ2-3; TRBD2 might be the D (6 bases). The CDR3 is 15 residues long. V lost 5 bases and J 3 bases, leaving 15 bases between the germline ends. CDR1 is MDHEN, CDR2 SYDVKM, per germline. Full variable domain (rest looked up from reference TRBV28 and TRBJ2-3): DVKVTQSSRYLVKRTGEKVFLECVQDMDHENMFWYRQDPGLGLRLIYFSYDVKMKEKGDIPEGYSVSREKKERFSLILESASTNQTSMYLCASSPAGGWTDTQYFGPGTRLTVL.

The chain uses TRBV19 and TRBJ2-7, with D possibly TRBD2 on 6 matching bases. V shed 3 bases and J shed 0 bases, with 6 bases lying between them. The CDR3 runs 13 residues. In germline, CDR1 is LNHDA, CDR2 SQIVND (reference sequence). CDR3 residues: CASSIGGSYEQYF. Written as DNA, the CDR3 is TGTGCCAGTAGTATCGGGGGCTCCTACGAGCAGTACTTC. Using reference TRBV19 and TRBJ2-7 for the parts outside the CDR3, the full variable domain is DGGITQSPKYLFRKEGQNVTLSCEQNLNHDAMYWYRQDPGQGLRLIYYSQIVNDFQKGDIAEGYSVSREKKESFPLTVTSAQKNPTAFYLCASSIGGSYEQYFGPGTRLTVT.

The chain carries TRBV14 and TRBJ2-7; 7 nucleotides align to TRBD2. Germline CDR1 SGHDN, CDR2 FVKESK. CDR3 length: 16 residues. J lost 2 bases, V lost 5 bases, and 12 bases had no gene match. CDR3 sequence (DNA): TGTGCCAGCAGCGCCTTTTCGCGAGCGGGGACCTACGAGCAGTACTTC. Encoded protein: CASSAFSRAGTYEQYF.

CDR3 sequence reads: CASSLGLAGVYEQYF. The CDR3, as DNA: TGTGCCAGCAGCCTGGGACTAGCGGGAGTGTACGAGCAGTACTTC. This chain links TRBV7-3 with TRBJ2-7; TRBD2 matches at 14 bases. This CDR3 region has 15 residues. Germline V lookup: CDR1 SGHTA, CDR2 FQGTGA. V was clipped by 5 bases and J by 4 bases; unmatched bases: 4.

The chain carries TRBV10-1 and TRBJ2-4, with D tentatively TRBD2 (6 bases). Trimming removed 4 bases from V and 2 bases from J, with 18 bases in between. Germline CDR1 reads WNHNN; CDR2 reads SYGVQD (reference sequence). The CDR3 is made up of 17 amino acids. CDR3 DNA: TGCGCCAGCAGTGCTGGTGGGGCTGGAGGGTCCAAAAACATTCAGTACTTC. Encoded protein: CASSAGGAGGSKNIQYF.